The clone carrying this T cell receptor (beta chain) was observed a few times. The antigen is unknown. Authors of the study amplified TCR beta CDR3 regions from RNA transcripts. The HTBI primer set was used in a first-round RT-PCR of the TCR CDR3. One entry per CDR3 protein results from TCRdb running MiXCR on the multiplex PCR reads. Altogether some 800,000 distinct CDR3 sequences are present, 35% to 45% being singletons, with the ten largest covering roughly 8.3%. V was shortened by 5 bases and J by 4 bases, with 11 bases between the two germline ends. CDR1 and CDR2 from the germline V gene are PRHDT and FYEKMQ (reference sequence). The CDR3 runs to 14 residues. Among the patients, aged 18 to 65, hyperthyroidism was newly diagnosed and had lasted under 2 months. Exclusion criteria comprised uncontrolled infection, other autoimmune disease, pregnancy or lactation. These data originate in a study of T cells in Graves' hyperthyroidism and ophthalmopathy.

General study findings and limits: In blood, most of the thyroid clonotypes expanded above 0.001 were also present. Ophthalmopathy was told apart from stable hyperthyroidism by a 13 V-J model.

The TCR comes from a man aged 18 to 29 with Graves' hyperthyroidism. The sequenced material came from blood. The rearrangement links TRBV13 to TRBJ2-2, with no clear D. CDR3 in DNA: TGTGCCAGCAGCCATCCCGACCCCACCGGGGAGCTGTTTTTT. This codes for CASSHPDPTGELFF.